This T cell receptor (beta chain) is from a study of T cell repertoires in cytomegalovirus infection. Study overall: Indications of both CMV infection and matching HLA type were provided by public TCR beta signatures.

TCRdb processed the reads anew with MiXCR; each CDR3 protein has one entry. The sample yields 630,000 or so distinct CDR3 sequences, roughly a quarter seen once. The CDR3 extends over 18 amino acids. In germline, CDR1 is DFQATT, CDR2 SNEGSKA (reference sequence). The J segment lost 0 bases and the V segment lost 3 bases, leaving 13 bases of the junction unmatched. This clonotype originated in a human donor in good health (CMV status not recorded). Some clones in this sample may be carry-over from other donors' samples. The source material was CD8+ T cells from PBMCs. The V call is TRBV20-1, the J call TRBJ1-1; 10 nucleotides line up with TRBD1. CDR3 amino acids: CSASPDRGRHPVNTEAFF. The DNA for the CDR3 is TGCAGTGCTAGCCCAGACAGGGGGCGGCACCCAGTGAACACTGAAGCTTTCTTT.